The T cell receptor beta chain described here comes from a study of T cell repertoires in cytomegalovirus infection. About the study: HLA-B-restricted CMV epitopes that are well studied were used alongside recently identified HLA-C-restricted ones. CMV infection plus the matching HLA type was flagged by public TCR beta signatures.

This CDR3 is 14 amino acids long. Looked up from germline, CDR1 is SEHNR and CDR2 is FQNEAQ (reference sequence). Note on this clonotype: The antigen is not known. Its ends do not fully match the called genes, so a read error is possible.

From the reads, TCRdb called clonotypes with MiXCR, one entry per CDR3 protein. This table holds about 890,000 distinct CDR3 sequences, 30% to 40% found once. This sequence was found in a human donor in good health (CMV status not recorded). Some clones in this sample may be carry-over from other donors' samples. Sample: cultured CD8+ T cells from PBMCs, taken from culture after CMV antigen stimulation. This sequence joins TRBV7-9 and TRBJ2-5, with a tentative D call TRBD1 (5 bases). The CDR3 nucleotides are TGTGCCGGCAGCCATAAACAGGCCCAAGAGACCCAGTACTTC. Protein product: CAGSHKQAQETQYF.